This T cell receptor beta chain was documented in a study of CD8+CD57+ T cells in acquired aplastic anemia. Study at large: Isolated CD4+ and CD8+ cells, once sorted, yielded DNA averaging roughly 3 ug. Whole-study findings and limits: Patients and controls had in common twenty-nine CD8+ CDR3 sequences.

Both TCR beta VDJ combination and CDR3 sequence profiling were carried out. Genomic DNA was the template for this profiling. TCRdb re-called the reads with MiXCR, one entry per CDR3 protein. In the table there are about 250,000 distinct CDR3 sequences, roughly half of which are singletons. Ten or more counts support this clonotype. Its antigen is currently unknown. Trimming cost V 2 bases and J 9 bases, with 20 bases left between them. The CDR3 runs to 16 residues. CDR1 and CDR2 (germline): MNHGY, SVAAGI. CD8+CD57+ cell expansion, shown by flow cytometry, had occurred in the patients selected for sequencing. With no exception, the patients had severe acquired aplastic anemia.

Sequences were obtained from sorted CD4+, CD8+, or CD8+CD57+ T cells (not recorded which) from PBMCs. The receptor comes from a human donor with aplastic anemia. This chain uses TRBV6-9 with TRBJ1-5; D is perhaps TRBD1 (6 bases). The CDR3 DNA reads as TGTGCCAGCAGTTATAGACGGGACACCGGGGGAGGGCCCCAGCATTTT. It codes for CASSYRRDTGGGPQHF.